This TCR beta chain was captured by sequencing in a study of blood T cell repertoires in COVID-19. Turning to the study itself: The United States, Italy and Spain supplied acute and convalescent COVID-19 samples. Sources were T cells, B-cell-depleted T cells, or PBMCs; the material itself was cDNA or gDNA.

Germline V CDR1 and CDR2: SGHTS, YDEGEE. The CDR3 consists of 14 residues. The ends lost 4 bases at V and 5 bases at J; junction bases unmatched: 7. How the authors handled the data: Amplifying reference gene primers gave estimates of nucleated cell counts. The data were produced by immunoSEQ multiplex PCR, yet TCRdb's version contains in-frame clones alone and is incomplete. For V, J and clone size, that table is used; D and trimming come from the DNA. This sample has approximately 45,000 clones, with 87% found just once. This chain connects TRBV5-8 to TRBJ2-7; 9 bases are shared with TRBD1. This TCR was sampled from a woman over 75 with COVID-19, enrolled during active disease. The sequenced sample was peripheral blood. CDR3 sequence (DNA): TGTGCCAGCAGCACCGGGACAGGGTGGGACGAGCAGTACTTC. Translated: CASSTGTGWDEQYF.